The following is a TCR beta chain sequence with its context. The antigen is undetermined. The sample is drawn from a study of T cell responses to AZD1222 COVID-19 vaccine. The assay was immunoSEQ multiplex PCR, and TCRdb's table has in-frame clones only and misses some. Among 200,000 or so clones listed, 94% were seen once. CDR1 is MNHEY, CDR2 SMNVEV, per germline (reference sequence). The CDR3 has 13 amino acids. Germline trimming cut 6 bases from V and 3 bases from J; bases unmatched to any gene: 4. The study, taken as a whole, reports: The number of AZD1222 recipients seropositive at baseline was only five or six.

The sample here was peripheral blood, taken on day 0 of AZD1222 vaccination. This sequence originates from an adult in good health. The rearrangement joins TRBV27 to TRBJ1-2; TRBD1 matches 7 bases. The CDR3 DNA is TGTGCCAGCAGCTCCCAGGGGGACTATGGCTACACCTTC. Encoded protein: CASSSQGDYGYTF.